These 8 T cell receptor beta chains share one sample of origin, sequenced in a study of cytomegalovirus exposure and HLA in healthy donors. Primers: 60 Vbeta forward and 13 Jbeta reverse. Profiled with immunoSEQ multiplex PCR; TCRdb holds only in-frame clones, not every one. With approximately 71,000 clones in the sample, the ten largest clones hold about 3.8%. Material for sequencing was PBMCs. The source is a female donor in good health and CMV-seropositive.

This sequence joins TRBV27 and TRBJ2-7; 8 bases are shared with TRBD2. V was clipped by 5 bases and J by 6 bases; unmatched bases: 9. Germline V CDR1 and CDR2: MNHEY, SMNVEV (reference sequence). The length of the CDR3 is 14 residues. The CDR3 DNA sequence: TGTGCCAGCAGTCGTTGGGCGGGGGGCAGCGAGCAGTACTTC. Amino acid sequence: CASSRWAGGSEQYF.

The chain couples TRBV7-6 to TRBJ2-6, with D unresolved. The germline gives CDR1 SGHVS, CDR2 FNYEAQ. This CDR3 is built from 17 residues. Trimming pared 1 base from V and 3 bases from J, leaving 13 bases between. The CDR3 is CASSLVMSGFGANVLTF. Here the CDR3 DNA reads TGTGCCAGCAGCTTAGTTATGTCAGGCTTTGGGGCCAACGTCCTGACTTTC.

The genes are TRBV6-5 and TRBJ1-2; 7 bases map to TRBD1. V shed 5 bases and J 7 bases; nucleotides not matched to a gene: 4. CDR1 and CDR2 (germline): MNHEY, SVGAGI. The CDR3 sequence is 12 residues long. This CDR3 reads CASSPRQGGYTF. CDR3 DNA sequence: TGTGCCAGCAGTCCCCGACAGGGTGGCTACACCTTC.

The genes are TRBV10-3 and TRBJ1-1, with D possibly being TRBD1 (6 bases). V was pared by 0 bases and J by 11 bases, with 10 bases between. Germline CDR1 ENHRY, CDR2 SYGVKD. This CDR3 contains 12 residues. CDR3 region: CAISESAGVAFF. CDR3 coding DNA: TGTGCCATCAGTGAGTCGGCAGGGGTTGCTTTCTTT.

This chain uses TRBV2 with TRBJ2-7; D unclear. This CDR3 spans 11 amino acids. With 7 bases removed from V and 2 bases from J, the gap between germline ends came to 6 bases. The germline V gene has CDR1 SNHLY and CDR2 FYNNEI. The CDR3 coding sequence is TGTGCCAGCATGCAGACCTACGAGCAGTACTTC. Translating gives CASMQTYEQYF.

The DNA for the CDR3 is TGTGCCAGCAGCCTGATGACAGGTAGTACCTACGAGCAGTACTTC. Its protein is CASSLMTGSTYEQYF. This chain links TRBV14 with TRBJ2-7, with a tentative D call TRBD1 (6 bases). Per germline, CDR1 SGHDN and CDR2 FVKESK. The CDR3 is 15 amino acids. V shed 4 bases and J shed 2 bases, with 15 bases lying between them. The full variable domain, completed using reference TRBV14 and TRBJ2-7, is EAGVTQFPSHSVIEKGQTVTLRCDPISGHDNLYWYRRVMGKEIKFLLHFVKESKQDESGMPNNRFLAERTGGTYSTLKVQPAELEDSGVYFCASSLMTGSTYEQYFGPGTRLTVT.

The chain couples TRBV5-1 to TRBJ1-2; D not resolved. Trimming stripped 4 bases from V and 4 bases from J, with 17 bases between. The CDR3 sequence is 15 residues long. CDR1 and CDR2 from the germline V gene are SGHRS and YFSETQ. CDR3 loop: CASSLGGSRAYGYTF. The CDR3, as DNA: TGCGCCAGCAGCCTGGGAGGCAGCCGAGCCTATGGCTACACCTTC.

This chain links TRBV6-6 with TRBJ2-3; tentative D call: TRBD2 (5 bases). V was cut by 0 bases and J by 6 bases, with 16 bases left in between. Germline values: CDR1 MNHNY, CDR2 SVGAGI (reference sequence). This CDR3 spans 16 amino acids. DNA of the CDR3: TGTGCCAGCAGTTACTCTAGCTCGCTAGCTCTGGATACGCAGTATTTT. This translates into CASSYSSSLALDTQYF.